This passage covers 18 T cell receptor beta chains from one sample sequenced in a study of STAT5B mutations in CD4+ large granular lymphocyte leukemia. Sequencing used immunoSEQ multiplex PCR; TCRdb keeps in-frame clones, though not all of them. The repertoire holds under 40,000 clones, with about 71% as singletons. Specimen: CD4+ T cells from blood buffy coats. The receptors originated from a human donor in good health.

The chain combines TRBV7-2 with TRBJ1-4; TRBD1 agrees at 9 bases. V lost 5 bases and J lost 10; bases outside the gene matches: 11. Germline V gene lookup returns CDR1 SGHTA and CDR2 FQGNSA. The CDR3 has 15 amino acids. This CDR3 reads CASSPGQGQGGKLFF. Here the CDR3 DNA reads TGTGCCAGCAGCCCCGGACAGGGGCAAGGTGGAAAACTGTTTTTT.

The V gene is TRBV7-6, the J gene TRBJ2-7; 10 bases align to TRBD1. Trimming cost V 0 bases and J 5 bases; bases outside gene matches: 4. The CDR3 is 15 residues long. Germline loops: CDR1 SGHVS, CDR2 FNYEAQ. The CDR3 sequence: CASSLAGTGVNEQYF. The CDR3 region has the DNA TGTGCCAGCAGCTTAGCGGGGACAGGGGTAAACGAGCAGTACTTC.

This clone was detected only a few times. V gene TRBV9 combines with J gene TRBJ1-1; 9 bases match TRBD1. Germline-derived CDR1 and CDR2 are SGDLS and YYNGEE. This CDR3 spans 14 amino acids. The V gene end was trimmed by 4 bases and the J gene end by 7 bases; junction bases not matched to a gene: 8. The CDR3: CASSIWTGEGEAFF. CDR3 in DNA: TGTGCCAGCAGCATATGGACAGGGGAAGGTGAAGCTTTCTTT.

This clone was recorded a few times. One junction end disagrees with the germline gene, perhaps due to a read error. The chain uses TRBV6-6 and TRBJ1-6; 10 nucleotides line up with TRBD1. Looked up from germline, CDR1 is MNHNY and CDR2 is SVGAGI (reference sequence). The CDR3 consists of 11 residues. This chain's CDR3 is CASRTGQGLNF. For the CDR3, the DNA is TGTGCCAGCAGAACGGGACAGGGGCTTAACTTT.

The J gene is TRBJ1-4, the V gene TRBV6-1; no firm D call. Germline V gene lookup returns CDR1 MNHNS and CDR2 SASEGT. CDR3 length equals 13 residues. V lost 4 bases to trimming and J lost 13 bases, with 16 bases between them. The CDR3 region has the DNA TGTGCCAGCAGTGCACTTACCATGCAAGGACTGTTTTTT. Amino acids: CASSALTMQGLFF.

The rearrangement links TRBV21-1 to TRBJ2-7; the DNA was not used to check the table's D call, TRBD1. TRBV21-1 is tagged as a pseudogene. This CDR3 contains 17 residues. This chain's CDR3 is CASSKGGQGLRAYEQYF. Written as DNA, the CDR3 is TGTGCCAGCAGCAAAGGGGGCCAAGGGTTAAGAGCCTACGAGCAGTACTTC.

The V gene is TRBV10-3, the J gene TRBJ1-2; D is uncertain. CDR3 size: 15 residues. CDR1 and CDR2 from the germline V gene are ENHRY and SYGVKD. V gave up 0 bases and J gave up 6 bases, with 14 bases separating them. The CDR3 is CAISESVGWSNGYTF. The CDR3 bases are TGTGCCATCAGTGAGTCAGTAGGGTGGTCCAATGGCTACACCTTC.

This rearrangement joins TRBV6-5 to TRBJ2-5, with D unresolved. Trimming stripped 4 bases from V and 5 bases from J, with 8 bases between. CDR1 is MNHEY and CDR2 is SVGAGI in the germline V gene. This CDR3 comprises 12 residues. The CDR3 bases are TGTGCCAGCAGTTCCACCGGGGAGACCCAGTACTTC. Translated, it gives CASSSTGETQYF.

This clone has only a few counts. The CDR3 loop reads CASRRTGNTEAFF. DNA for the CDR3: TGTGCCAGCAGACGGACAGGGAACACTGAAGCTTTCTTT. V is TRBV11-2 and J is TRBJ1-1; 7 positions match TRBD1. Trimming cost V 6 bases and J 1 base; bases outside gene matches: 2. Germline CDR1 SGHAT, CDR2 FQNNGV. This CDR3 contains 13 residues.

V gene TRBV6-5 combines with J gene TRBJ1-6; no reliable D call. In germline, CDR1 is MNHEY, CDR2 SVGAGI. The CDR3 consists of 12 residues. The germline V and J ends were trimmed by 7 bases and 11 bases, with 12 bases remaining between them. As DNA, the CDR3 is TGTGCCAGCACCCGAGGGTCAGCACCCCTCCACTTT. Protein sequence: CASTRGSAPLHF.

This sequence joins TRBV18 and TRBJ1-5; a possible D gene is TRBD1 (5 bases). The CDR3 runs 16 residues. V shed 7 bases and J shed 0 bases, with 16 bases lying between them. Germline V lookup: CDR1 KGHSH, CDR2 LQKENI. The CDR3 nucleotides read TGTGCCAGCTGCGGGGAGGGACCTTATAGCAATCAGCCCCAGCATTTT. Its translation: CASCGEGPYSNQPQHF.

V is TRBV2 and J is TRBJ1-2; D gene ambiguous. The CDR3 length is 13 residues. Germline CDR1 reads SNHLY; CDR2 reads FYNNEI. V was clipped by 8 bases and J by 3 bases, with 13 bases between them. As DNA, the CDR3 is TGTGCCAGCTCCGACAAGGGATACTATGGCTACACCTTC. It encodes CASSDKGYYGYTF.

The gene calls are TRBV6-4 and TRBJ2-1; 16 nucleotides line up with TRBD2. V lost 0 bases to trimming and J lost 0 bases; unmatched junction nucleotides: 5. The CDR3 is 20 amino acids. The germline CDR1 and CDR2 sequences are MRHNA and SNTAGT. The CDR3 region is CASSDSGLAGGPSSYNEQFF. The CDR3 coding sequence is TGTGCCAGCAGTGACTCGGGACTAGCGGGGGGGCCTTCCTCCTACAATGAGCAGTTCTTC.

V gene TRBV6-5 combines with J gene TRBJ2-7; the D gene is possibly TRBD2 (5 bases). CDR1 is MNHEY, CDR2 SVGAGI, per germline. V lost 8 bases to trimming and J lost 2 bases, with 13 bases between them. This CDR3 is built from 13 residues. In nucleotides, the CDR3 is TGTGCCAGCCAGGCCTCCGGGACCTACGAGCAGTACTTC. Protein: CASQASGTYEQYF.

The chain has TRBV5-5 and TRBJ2-3; D is unresolved. Germline CDR1 and CDR2: SGHKS and YYEKEE (reference sequence). V lost 1 base and J 1 base, leaving 13 bases between the germline ends. This CDR3 comprises 16 residues. CDR3 protein: CASSLSAGARTDTQYF. The CDR3 bases are TGTGCCAGCAGCTTGTCGGCAGGAGCCCGCACAGATACGCAGTATTTT.

J is TRBJ1-6 and V is TRBV6-1, with D hard to call. V dropped 3 bases and J dropped 10 bases, with 13 bases sitting between them. The CDR3 is made up of 14 amino acids. CDR1 and CDR2 from the germline V gene are MNHNS and SASEGT. The CDR3 coding sequence is TGTGCCAGCAGTGATGCCTGGGTTTCATCACCCCTCCACTTT. Residues: CASSDAWVSSPLHF.

This clone was detected only a few times. J is TRBJ1-6 and V is TRBV28; TRBD1 agrees at 7 bases. The trim removed 8 bases at V and 5 bases at J, leaving 9 bases unmatched. Germline loops: CDR1 MDHEN, CDR2 SYDVKM. The CDR3 is 15 amino acids. In DNA, the CDR3 is TGTGCCAGCTCCCCGGTAGACAGGGATAATTCACCCCTCCACTTT. It encodes CASSPVDRDNSPLHF.

J is TRBJ2-3 and V is TRBV28, with D possibly matching TRBD1 (6 bases). Germline CDR1 MDHEN, CDR2 SYDVKM. The CDR3 is made up of 13 amino acids. Trimming shortened V by 6 bases and J by 2 bases, and 9 bases separated the two germline ends. The CDR3 loop is CASRDSFTDTQYF. CDR3 DNA sequence: TGTGCCAGCAGGGACAGCTTCACAGATACGCAGTATTTT. The complete variable domain, with remaining parts taken from reference TRBV28 and TRBJ2-3, reads DVKVTQSSRYLVKRTGEKVFLECVQDMDHENMFWYRQDPGLGLRLIYFSYDVKMKEKGDIPEGYSVSREKKERFSLILESASTNQTSMYLCASRDSFTDTQYFGPGTRLTVL.